Listed below are T cell receptor beta chains from one sample, sequenced in a study of blood T cell repertoires in COVID-19. The table came from immunoSEQ multiplex PCR; TCRdb's copy has only in-frame clones and leaves some out. The sample comprises about 73,000 clones, about four fifths of which are singletons, and roughly 5.3% rests with the top ten. The sample was peripheral blood. These receptors all stem from a man aged 50-60 years with active COVID-19. Each CDR3 is given with its conserved first and last residue. A D gene is named only where the DNA matches it firmly. Size is stated for part of the rows, as once, few or many counts, or as a class when the clone is expanded.

NA,TRBV7-3,TRBJ2-1,NA,TGTGCCAGCAGCTTAGGCGGTACCTACAATGAGCAGTTCTTC,CASSLGGTYNEQFF
NA,TRBV20-1,TRBJ2-1,TRBD1,TGCAGTGCTGACAGGGGCCATGAGCAGTTCTTC,CSADRGHEQFF
once,TRBV11-3,TRBJ2-2,NA,TGTGCCAGCAGCCGCCAACGGACCGGGGAGCTGTTTTTT,CASSRQRTGELFF
NA,TRBV5-6,TRBJ2-5,TRBD2,TGTGCCAGCAGCGCCGGACTAGCGGGGGTACTAAAAGAGACCCAGTACTTC,CASSAGLAGVLKETQYF
NA,TRBV30,TRBJ2-5,TRBD1,TGTGCCTGGAGTGTCGGACAGGGGCAAGAGACCCAGTACTTC,CAWSVGQGQETQYF
NA,TRBV19,TRBJ1-5,NA,TGTGCCGCGGGCAATCAGCCCCAGCATTTT,CAAGNQPQHF
NA,TRBV5-8,TRBJ1-1,NA,TGTGCCAGCAGCCGGGGGGACGGACTCATGAACACTGAAGCTTTCTTT,CASSRGDGLMNTEAFF
NA,TRBV27,TRBJ2-2,NA,TGTGCCAGCAGTCGGTCTAGTACCGGGGAGCTGTTTTTT,CASSRSSTGELFF
NA,TRBV29-1,TRBJ2-5,TRBD2,TGCAGCGCCCGAGTAGCGGGAGGGCCGGGAGAGACCCAGTACTTC,CSARVAGGPGETQYF
NA,TRBV7-3,TRBJ1-1,NA,TGTGCCAGCAGCTTAGGGCAGAAGAACACTGAAGCTTTCTTT,CASSLGQKNTEAFF
NA,TRBV5-4,TRBJ1-2,NA,TGTGCCAGCAGCTTGGGCCAGGTTGACTATGGCTACACCTTC,CASSLGQVDYGYTF
NA,TRBV28,TRBJ2-3,TRBD2,TGTGCCAGCAGAACCGGGGGGGCGTTCGGTTTTGATACGCAGTATTTT,CASRTGGAFGFDTQYF
NA,TRBV10-1,TRBJ1-1,TRBD1,TGCGCCAGCAGTGTTAACAGGGGGACCACTGAAGCTTTCTTT,CASSVNRGTTEAFF
NA,TRBV7-8,TRBJ1-1,NA,TGTGCCAGCAGCTTAGACCTCGGGGTGGTGAACACTGAAGCTTTCTTT,CASSLDLGVVNTEAFF
NA,TRBV5-1,TRBJ2-3,TRBD1,TGCGCCAGCGAAGACCAGAGGGGGCCGGATACGCAGTATTTT,CASEDQRGPDTQYF
NA,TRBV11-2,TRBJ2-1,NA,TGTGCCAGCAGCCCCCGCTCTAGGGGGTACAATGAGCAGTTCTTC,CASSPRSRGYNEQFF
once,TRBV7-2,TRBJ1-2,NA,TGTGCCAGCAGCGTCTCCGGGACATCAGCTAACTATGGCTACACCTTC,CASSVSGTSANYGYTF
NA,TRBV2,TRBJ2-5,NA,TGTGCCAGCAGTGAAGGGCGGCGGGAGTACTTC,CASSEGRREYF
NA,TRBV11-2,TRBJ1-1,NA,TGTGCCAGCAGCCTAAGCTCGCTAGGCGGAGCTTTCTTT,CASSLSSLGGAFF
few,TRBV18,TRBJ2-1,TRBD2,TGTGCCAGCTCACCACCGGGGACTAGCGGGACCAATGAGCAGTTCTTC,CASSPPGTSGTNEQFF
few,TRBV6-2/TRBV6-3,TRBJ2-7,TRBD2,TGTGCCAGCAGTCCGCCGGGACTAGCGCTTACCTACGAGCAGTACTTC,CASSPPGLALTYEQYF
NA,TRBV2,TRBJ2-2,TRBD1,TGTGCCAGCAGTCCCCAGGGACAGTTTTCGATGTTTTTT,CASSPQGQFSMFF
NA,TRBV7-9,TRBJ1-5,NA,TGTGCCAGCAGCCTGGCAGGGACTTCTAGCAATCAGCCCCAGCATTTT,CASSLAGTSSNQPQHF
NA,TRBV7-2,TRBJ1-4,NA,TGTGCCAGCAGCTTAGCGGCGGACGAGGGAAAACTGTTTTTT,CASSLAADEGKLFF
NA,TRBV6-4,TRBJ1-2,TRBD1,TGTGCCAGCAGTGCCGGGACAGGGGGCTCCGATGGCTACACCTTC,CASSAGTGGSDGYTF
NA,TRBV6-5,TRBJ2-7,TRBD2,TGTGCCAGCATTAAAGGGACTAGCGGGAACTACGAGCAGTACTTC,CASIKGTSGNYEQYF
NA,TRBV5-4,TRBJ2-2,NA,TGTGCCAGCAGCTTCGGGGGGCGGGAGTTTGACGCCGGGGAGCTGTTTTTT,CASSFGGREFDAGELFF
NA,TRBV5-6,TRBJ1-2,TRBD1,TGTGCCAGCAACCACCGGGGACAGGCCTATGGCTACACCTTC,CASNHRGQAYGYTF
NA,TRBV21-1,TRBJ1-3,NA,TGTGCCAGCAGCTTTTACCCCCGGTCATCCCACTCTGGAAACACCATATATTTT,CASSFYPRSSHSGNTIYF
NA,TRBV19,TRBJ2-1,TRBD2,TGTGCCACCAAAGGACTAGCGGGAACCTTCTACAATGAGCAGTTCTTC,CATKGLAGTFYNEQFF
NA,TRBV30,TRBJ2-1,NA,TGTGCCTGGAGTGTAAAAGGACTCCTAGGCGATGAGCAGTTCTTC,CAWSVKGLLGDEQFF
few,TRBV5-6,TRBJ1-2,NA,TGTGCCAGCAGCTTGGCGGGTGGCTATGGCTACACCTTC,CASSLAGGYGYTF
NA,TRBV3-1/TRBV3-2,TRBJ1-4,NA,TGTGCCAGCAGCATAAGGTACAGGACAACTAATGAAAAACTGTTTTTT,CASSIRYRTTNEKLFF
NA,TRBV5-1,TRBJ2-5,TRBD1,TGCGCCAGCAGCTTGGCTGGGACAGGGGGTTTAGGGGAGACCCAGTACTTC,CASSLAGTGGLGETQYF
NA,TRBV6-5,TRBJ1-2,NA,TGTGCCAGCAGTTACTTTGGAGGGTTCTATGGCTACACCTTC,CASSYFGGFYGYTF
NA,TRBV19,TRBJ1-4,NA,TGTGCCAGTAGGCCCGGGACAACAACTAATGAAAAACTGTTTTTT,CASRPGTTTNEKLFF
NA,TRBV27,TRBJ2-2,NA,TGTGCCAGCAAAAGAGCGCGGAACACCGGGGAGCTGTTTTTT,CASKRARNTGELFF
NA,TRBV6-2/TRBV6-3,TRBJ1-2,NA,TGTGCCAGCAGTCGACCGACAGTCTATGGCTACACCTTC,CASSRPTVYGYTF
NA,TRBV5-1,TRBJ2-7,TRBD2,TGCGCCAGCAGCATTTATCTTGCTCCGGGGCGGGAGGGAAGCTCCTACGAGCAGTACTTC,CASSIYLAPGREGSSYEQYF
NA,TRBV19,TRBJ2-3,NA,TGTGCCAGTAGTATCACTCTAGGGGTAACAGATACGCAGTATTTT,CASSITLGVTDTQYF
few,TRBV7-9,TRBJ1-6,TRBD1,TGTGCCTGGAGAGGGGGCCCGCCGGAATCACCCCTCCACTTT,CAWRGGPPESPLHF
NA,TRBV7-2,TRBJ2-5,NA,TGTGCCAGCAGCCGAAACCCCGGGGAGACCCAGTACTTC,CASSRNPGETQYF
NA,TRBV11-2,TRBJ1-4,TRBD1,TGTGCCAGCAGCTTGAGCGGGACAGGGGGAAATGAAAAACTGTTTTTT,CASSLSGTGGNEKLFF
few,TRBV5-4,TRBJ2-3,TRBD2,TGTGCCAGCAGCTTTACTAGCGGATACACAGATACGCAGTATTTT,CASSFTSGYTDTQYF